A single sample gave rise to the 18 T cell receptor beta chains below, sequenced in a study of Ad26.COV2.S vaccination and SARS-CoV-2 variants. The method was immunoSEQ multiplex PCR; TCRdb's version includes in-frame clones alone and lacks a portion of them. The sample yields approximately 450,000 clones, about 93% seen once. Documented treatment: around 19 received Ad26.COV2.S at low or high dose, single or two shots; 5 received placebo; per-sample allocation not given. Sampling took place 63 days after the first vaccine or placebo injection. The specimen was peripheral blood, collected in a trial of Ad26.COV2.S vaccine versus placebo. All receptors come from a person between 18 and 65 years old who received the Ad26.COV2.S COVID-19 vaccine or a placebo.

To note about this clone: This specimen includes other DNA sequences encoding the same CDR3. The CDR3 coding sequence is TGTGCCAGCTCACCATACACCGGGGAGCTGTTTTTT. Translating it yields CASSPYTGELFF. The chain employs TRBV18 and TRBJ2-2, with no clear D. Per germline, CDR1 KGHSH and CDR2 LQKENI. The V end was cut by 2 bases, the J end by 3 bases, with 1 base between. The CDR3 is 12 amino acids.

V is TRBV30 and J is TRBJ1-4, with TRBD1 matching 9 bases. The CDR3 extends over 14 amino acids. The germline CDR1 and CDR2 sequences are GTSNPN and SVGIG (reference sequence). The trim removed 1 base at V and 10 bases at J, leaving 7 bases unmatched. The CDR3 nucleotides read TGTGCCTGGAGTGCCAACAGGGGGCAGGGAAAACTGTTTTTT. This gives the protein CAWSANRGQGKLFF.

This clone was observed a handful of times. This chain's CDR3 is CASSYGSRQPLYF. The CDR3 bases are TGTGCCAGCAGTTACGGGAGTCGACAGCCACTGTACTTC. The genes are TRBV6-2 or TRBV6-3 and TRBJ2-7; tentatively, D is TRBD1 or TRBD2 (5 bases each). Germline V gene sequence: CDR1 MNHEY, CDR2 SVGEGT. The CDR3 loop spans 13 amino acids. Trimming removed 2 bases from V and 12 bases from J, with 17 bases in between.

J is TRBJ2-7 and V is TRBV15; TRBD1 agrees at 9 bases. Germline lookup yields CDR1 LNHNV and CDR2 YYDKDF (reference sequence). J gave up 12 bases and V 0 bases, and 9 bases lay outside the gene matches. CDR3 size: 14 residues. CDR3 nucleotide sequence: TGTGCCACCAGCAGAGATAGCTACAGGGGGCGTGTGTACTTC. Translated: CATSRDSYRGRVYF.

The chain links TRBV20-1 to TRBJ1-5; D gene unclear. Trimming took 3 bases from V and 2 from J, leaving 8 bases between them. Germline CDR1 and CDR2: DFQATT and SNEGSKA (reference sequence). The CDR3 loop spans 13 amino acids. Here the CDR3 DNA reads TGCAGTGCTAGTCGACTACGCAATCAGCCCCAGCATTTT. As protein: CSASRLRNQPQHF.

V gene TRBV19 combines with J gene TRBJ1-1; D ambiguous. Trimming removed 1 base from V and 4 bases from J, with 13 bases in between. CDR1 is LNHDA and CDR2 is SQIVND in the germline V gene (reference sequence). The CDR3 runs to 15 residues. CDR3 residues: CASSIGAAWGTEAFF. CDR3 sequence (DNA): TGTGCCAGTAGTATAGGAGCAGCATGGGGCACTGAAGCTTTCTTT.

The CDR3 region is CASSPVEGAEYEQYF. In DNA, the CDR3 is TGTGCCAGCTCACCCGTTGAGGGGGCAGAATACGAGCAGTACTTC. This chain connects TRBV18 to TRBJ2-7; 7 bases are a match to TRBD1. Losses at the gene ends were 3 bases for V and 4 bases for J; bases not matched to a gene: 9. The V gene's germline CDR1 is KGHSH and CDR2 LQKENI. There are 15 residues in the CDR3.

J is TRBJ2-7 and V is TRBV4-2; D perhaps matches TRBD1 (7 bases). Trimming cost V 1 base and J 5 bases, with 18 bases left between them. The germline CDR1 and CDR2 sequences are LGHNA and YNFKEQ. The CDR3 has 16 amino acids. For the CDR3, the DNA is TGTGCCAGCAGCCAAGTGCAGACTCAGGGGGGCCACGAGCAGTACTTC. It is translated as CASSQVQTQGGHEQYF.

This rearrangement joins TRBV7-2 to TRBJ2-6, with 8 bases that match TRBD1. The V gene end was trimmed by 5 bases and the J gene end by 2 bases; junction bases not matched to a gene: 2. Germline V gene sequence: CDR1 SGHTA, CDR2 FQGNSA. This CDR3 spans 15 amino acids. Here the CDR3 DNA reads TGTGCCAGCAGCGGACAGGGTCCTGGGGCCAACGTCCTGACTTTC. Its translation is CASSGQGPGANVLTF.

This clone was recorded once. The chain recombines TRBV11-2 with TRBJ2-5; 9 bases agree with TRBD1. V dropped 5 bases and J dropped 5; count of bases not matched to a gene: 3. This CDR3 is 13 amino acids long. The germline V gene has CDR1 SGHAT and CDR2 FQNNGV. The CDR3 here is CASSRDRDETQYF. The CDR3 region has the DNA TGTGCCAGCAGCAGGGACAGGGACGAGACCCAGTACTTC.

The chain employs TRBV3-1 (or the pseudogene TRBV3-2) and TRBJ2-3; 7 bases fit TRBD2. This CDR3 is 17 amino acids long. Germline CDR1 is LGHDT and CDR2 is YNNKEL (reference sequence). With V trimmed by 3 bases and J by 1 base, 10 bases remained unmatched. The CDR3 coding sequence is TGTGCCAGCAGCCACAGGGCTAGCGGCATACGCACAGATACGCAGTATTTT. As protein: CASSHRASGIRTDTQYF.

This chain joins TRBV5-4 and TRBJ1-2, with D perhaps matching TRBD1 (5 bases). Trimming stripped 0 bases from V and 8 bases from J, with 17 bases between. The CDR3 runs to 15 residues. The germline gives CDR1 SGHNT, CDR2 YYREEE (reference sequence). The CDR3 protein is CASSLVGAGPIGYTF. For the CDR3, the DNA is TGTGCCAGCAGCTTGGTAGGGGCGGGGCCTATCGGCTACACCTTC.

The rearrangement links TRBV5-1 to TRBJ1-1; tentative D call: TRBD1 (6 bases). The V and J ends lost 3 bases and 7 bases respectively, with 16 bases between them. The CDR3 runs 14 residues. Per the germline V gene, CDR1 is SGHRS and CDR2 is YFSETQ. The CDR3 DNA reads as TGCGCCAGCAGCTCACAAGGACAGTTAAATGAAGCTTTCTTT. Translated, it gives CASSSQGQLNEAFF.

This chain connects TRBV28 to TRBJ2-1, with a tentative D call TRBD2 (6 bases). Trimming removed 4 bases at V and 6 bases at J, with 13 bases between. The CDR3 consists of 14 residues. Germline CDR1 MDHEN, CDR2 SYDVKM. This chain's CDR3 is CASSSASVRNEQFF. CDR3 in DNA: TGTGCCAGCAGTTCGGCTAGCGTCCGCAATGAGCAGTTCTTC.

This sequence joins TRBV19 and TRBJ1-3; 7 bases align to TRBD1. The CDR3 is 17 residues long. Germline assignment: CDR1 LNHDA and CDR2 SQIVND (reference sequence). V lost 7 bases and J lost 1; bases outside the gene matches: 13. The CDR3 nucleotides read TGTGCCAGTACAAACTTTGCGACAGGGTCGTCTGGAAACACCATATATTTT. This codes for CASTNFATGSSGNTIYF.

CDR3 region: CASSPTSGSRSDTQYF. In DNA form, the CDR3 reads TGTGCCAGCAGCCCAACTAGCGGGAGTCGATCAGATACGCAGTATTTT. The chain recombines TRBV11-3 with TRBJ2-3; 11 bases fit TRBD2. The V segment lost 5 bases and the J segment 4 bases; nucleotides outside the gene matches: 8. CDR1 is SGHNT, CDR2 YENEEA, per germline. This CDR3 region has 16 residues.

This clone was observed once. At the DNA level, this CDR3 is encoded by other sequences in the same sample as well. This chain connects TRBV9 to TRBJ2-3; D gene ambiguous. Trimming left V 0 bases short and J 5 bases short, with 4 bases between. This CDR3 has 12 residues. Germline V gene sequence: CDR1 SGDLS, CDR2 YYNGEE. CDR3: CASSVVGDTQYF. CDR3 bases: TGTGCCAGCAGCGTAGTTGGAGATACGCAGTATTTT.

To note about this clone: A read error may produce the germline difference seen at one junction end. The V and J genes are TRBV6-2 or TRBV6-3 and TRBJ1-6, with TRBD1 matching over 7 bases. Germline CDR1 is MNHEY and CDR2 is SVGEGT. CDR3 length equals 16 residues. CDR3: CASNYRGLSDNSPLHF. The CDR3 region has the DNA TGTGCCAGCAATTACAGGGGTCTCTCGGATAATTCACCCCTCCACTTT.